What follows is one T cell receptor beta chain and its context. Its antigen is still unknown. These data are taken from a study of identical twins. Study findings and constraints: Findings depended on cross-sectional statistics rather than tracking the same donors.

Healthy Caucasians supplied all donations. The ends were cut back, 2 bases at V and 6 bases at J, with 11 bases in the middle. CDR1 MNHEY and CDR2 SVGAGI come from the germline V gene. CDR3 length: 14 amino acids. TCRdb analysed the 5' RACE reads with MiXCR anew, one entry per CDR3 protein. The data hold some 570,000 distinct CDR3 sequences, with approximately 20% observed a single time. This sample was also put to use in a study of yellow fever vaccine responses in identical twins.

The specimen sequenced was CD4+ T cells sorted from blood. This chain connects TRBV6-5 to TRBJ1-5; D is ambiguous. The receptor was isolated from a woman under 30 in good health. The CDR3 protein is CASSYDEVAQPQHF. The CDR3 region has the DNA TGTGCCAGCAGTTACGACGAGGTCGCTCAGCCCCAGCATTTT.